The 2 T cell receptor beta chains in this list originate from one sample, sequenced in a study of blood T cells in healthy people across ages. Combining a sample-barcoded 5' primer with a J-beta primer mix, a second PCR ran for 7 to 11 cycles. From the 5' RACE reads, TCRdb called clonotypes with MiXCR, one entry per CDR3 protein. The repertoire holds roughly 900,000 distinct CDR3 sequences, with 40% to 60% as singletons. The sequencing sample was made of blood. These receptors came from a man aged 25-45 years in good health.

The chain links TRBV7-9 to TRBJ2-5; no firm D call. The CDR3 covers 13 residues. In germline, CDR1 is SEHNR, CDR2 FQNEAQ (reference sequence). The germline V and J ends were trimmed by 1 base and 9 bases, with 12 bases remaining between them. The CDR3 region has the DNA TGTGCCAGCAGCTTAGATCCCCATGCGCCCCAGTACTTC. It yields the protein CASSLDPHAPQYF.

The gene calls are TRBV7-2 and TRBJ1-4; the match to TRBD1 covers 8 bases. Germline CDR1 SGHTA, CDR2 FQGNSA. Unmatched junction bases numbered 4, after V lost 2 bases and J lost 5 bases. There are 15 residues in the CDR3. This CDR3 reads CASSLTGGRNEKLFF. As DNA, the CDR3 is TGTGCCAGCAGCTTAACAGGGGGGCGGAATGAAAAACTGTTTTTT.